This T cell receptor (beta chain) was obtained from a study of siplizumab effects on memory and regulatory T cells. The protocol was immunoSEQ multiplex PCR, while the TCRdb copy is restricted to in-frame clones and leaves out a portion. This table holds 85,000 to 130,000 clones, more than 85% found once. V was pared by 6 bases and J by 6 bases, with 11 bases between. The CDR3 totals 13 residues. Germline values: CDR1 MNHNS, CDR2 SASEGT. The clonotype originates from a human donor in good health. Some clones in this sample may be carry-over from other donors' samples. Sequencing used CD4+ T cells sorted from blood. V is TRBV6-1 and J is TRBJ2-2; D is ambiguous. The chain's CDR3 is CASRKSIAGELFF. The CDR3, as DNA: TGTGCCAGCAGGAAATCAATCGCCGGGGAGCTGTTTTTT.